This TCR beta chain was documented in a study of blood T cell repertoires in COVID-19. From germline, CDR1 is MNHEY and CDR2 SVGAGI. There are 13 residues in the CDR3. Trimming took 6 bases from V and 1 from J, leaving 9 bases between them. The repertoire was sequenced with immunoSEQ multiplex PCR; TCRdb's copy has only in-frame clones and lacks some. This table has 200,000 or so clones, roughly 88% appearing once. Participants' reported clinical history set cohort assignment. The sequencing sample was made of PBMCs or T cells enriched from blood (not recorded which). This TCR was recovered from a woman in her twenties or thirties who had been exposed to COVID-19. The chain couples TRBV6-5 to TRBJ1-2, with D tentatively TRBD1 (5 bases). The CDR3 sequence is CASSLDSNYGYTF. The DNA for the CDR3 is TGTGCCAGCAGCTTAGACAGTAACTATGGCTACACCTTC.